This T cell receptor beta chain was found in a study of cytomegalovirus exposure and HLA in healthy donors. For the study at large: Some 85 million unique TCRs, all from HLA-typed donors, were included in an early release of the data. Overall study findings and caveats: Presence/absence analyses took donor sequencing depth as roughly uniform. Association of a missense DCLRE1C variant with TCR beta V- and J-gene trimming was reported in a later analysis.

The V gene's germline CDR1 is MNHEY and CDR2 SMNVEV (reference sequence). V shed 5 bases and J 0 bases; nucleotides not matched to a gene: 7. The CDR3 consists of 16 residues. About this clone itself: Its target is unknown.

The PCR had 60 Vbeta and 13 Jbeta primers. The protocol was immunoSEQ multiplex PCR, while the TCRdb copy is restricted to in-frame clones and leaves out a portion. Among some 150,000 clones listed, roughly 76% were seen once. The clonotype was recovered from a woman in her forties or fifties in good health and CMV-seronegative. The chain links TRBV27 to TRBJ2-4; 7 nucleotides match TRBD1. Sample: PBMCs. The CDR3 nucleotides are TGTGCCAGCAGTCCCACCACAGGGGCAGCCAAAAACATTCAGTACTTC. Translation gives CASSPTTGAAKNIQYF.